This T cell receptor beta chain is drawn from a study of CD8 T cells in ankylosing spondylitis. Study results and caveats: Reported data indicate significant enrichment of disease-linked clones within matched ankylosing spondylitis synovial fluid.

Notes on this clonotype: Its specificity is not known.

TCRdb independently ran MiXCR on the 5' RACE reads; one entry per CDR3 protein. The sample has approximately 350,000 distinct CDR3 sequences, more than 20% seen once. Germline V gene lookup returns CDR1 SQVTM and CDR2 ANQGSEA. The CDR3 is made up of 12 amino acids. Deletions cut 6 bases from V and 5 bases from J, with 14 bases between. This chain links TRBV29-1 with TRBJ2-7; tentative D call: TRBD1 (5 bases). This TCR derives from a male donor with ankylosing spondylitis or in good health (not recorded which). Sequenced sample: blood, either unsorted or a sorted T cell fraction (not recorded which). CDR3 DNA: TGCAGCGTCGCCCACGACAGCCACGAGCAGTACTTC. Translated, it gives CSVAHDSHEQYF.